The source of this T cell receptor beta chain is a study of cytomegalovirus exposure and HLA in healthy donors. On this clone itself: Its antigen is not identified.

Regarding the study as a whole: Subsequent analysis showed first-cohort TCR clusters tending to co-occur in around 110 validation repertoires.

The assay was immunoSEQ multiplex PCR, and TCRdb's table has in-frame clones only and misses some. The sample consists of 250,000 or so clones, roughly 89% of them appearing once. The germline V gene has CDR1 MDHEN and CDR2 SYDVKM. CDR3 size: 16 residues. J was trimmed by 8 bases and V by 4 bases; bases with no gene match: 16. The specimen was PBMCs. This receptor was obtained from a man between 18 and 35 years old in good health and CMV-seronegative. The rearrangement uses TRBV28 and TRBJ1-2, with 7 bases aligning to TRBD1. In DNA, the CDR3 is TGTGCCAGCAGTTCCCGGACAGGACAGGTCGGACAAGGCTACACCTTC. It is translated as CASSSRTGQVGQGYTF.